The present T cell receptor (beta chain) was sequenced within a study of blood T cell repertoires in COVID-19. The study assigned cohorts using participant-reported clinical history. Clones were read by immunoSEQ multiplex PCR, and TCRdb kept only the in-frame ones, dropping some. Here the sample spans about 210,000 clones, 65% to 85% being singletons. Trimming pared 5 bases from V and 2 bases from J, leaving 13 bases between. Germline CDR1 is SGHTA and CDR2 is FQGNSA. The CDR3 length is 15 residues. This TCR was sampled from a man younger than 40 with acute COVID-19. V gene TRBV7-2 combines with J gene TRBJ1-5; possibly TRBD1 for D (6 bases). The sequencing sample was made of PBMCs or T cells enriched from blood (not recorded which). CDR3 in DNA: TGTGCCAGCAGCGGCGTAGGGGGAGGCAATCAGCCCCAGCATTTT. It translates to CASSGVGGGNQPQHF.